This TCR beta chain stems from a study of cytotoxic CD8 clonotypes in ibrutinib-treated CLL. Study-wide context: A median about 11 months of treatment, range 6 to 36, preceded the collection of response samples. Sequenced samples delivered averages of 255,043 productive templates and around 90,000 productive rearrangements.

The assay was immunoSEQ multiplex PCR, and TCRdb's table has in-frame clones only and misses some. In the table there are 75,000 to 80,000 clones, 75% to 90% of which are singletons. The sample consisted of PBMCs, taken after 24 months of ibrutinib treatment. This clonotype originated in a human donor with chronic lymphocytic leukemia.

CDR3 DNA: TGTGCCAGCAGCTTATTTGGGCTAGCGGGAGGGACCAAAAACATTCAGTACTTC. As protein: CASSLFGLAGGTKNIQYF. The rearrangement links TRBV7-8 to TRBJ2-4; 12 nucleotides match TRBD2. Germline loops: CDR1 SGHVS, CDR2 FQNEAQ. This CDR3 spans 18 amino acids. V trimming: 2 bases; J trimming: 2 bases; junction bases outside the gene matches: 7.